Each of the 9 T cell receptor beta chains below was sequenced from the same sample in a study of T cells after yellow fever vaccination. TCRdb processed the 5' RACE reads anew with MiXCR; each CDR3 protein has one entry. The sample holds 350,000 to 550,000 distinct CDR3 sequences; roughly 20% are singletons and the top ten take roughly 19%. Sequences were derived from PBMCs, sampled before the yellow fever booster vaccination. Every receptor here comes from a man in his late teens or twenties who received the YFV17D yellow fever vaccine.

J is TRBJ2-3 and V is TRBV2; no firm D call. CDR1 and CDR2 (germline): SNHLY, FYNNEI. V lost 7 bases and J 2 bases, leaving 13 bases between the germline ends. The length of the CDR3 is 14 residues. The CDR3 is CASTLWMPTDTQYF. CDR3 DNA sequence: TGTGCCAGCACCTTATGGATGCCCACAGATACGCAGTATTTT.

CDR3 sequence (DNA): TGTGCCAGCACCGTGGGGGGACAGGGGGCGCTGAGCTATGGCTACACCTTC. It yields the protein CASTVGGQGALSYGYTF. The chain employs TRBV28 and TRBJ1-2, with 12 bases lining up with TRBD1. This CDR3 spans 17 amino acids. The germline CDR1 and CDR2 sequences are MDHEN and SYDVKM. V dropped 7 bases and J dropped 4; count of bases not matched to a gene: 13.

V gene TRBV4-3 combines with J gene TRBJ1-1; D is undetermined. Germline assignment: CDR1 LGHNA and CDR2 YSLEER. This CDR3 contains 15 residues. V gave up 1 base and J gave up 3 bases, with 12 bases separating them. The CDR3 DNA follows: TGCGCCAGCAGCCAAGGCCGCTACCGGGACACTGAAGCTTTCTTT. Translated: CASSQGRYRDTEAFF.

This clonotype appeared a few times. V and J are TRBV7-9 and TRBJ2-2; D is ambiguous. V lost 5 bases, J lost 3 bases, and 16 bases lay in between. CDR1 SEHNR and CDR2 FQNEAQ come from the germline V gene (reference sequence). The length of the CDR3 is 16 residues. The CDR3 nucleotides are TGTGCCAGCAGCCAAGAATGGGTCTGGGACACCGGGGAGCTGTTTTTT. Its translation is CASSQEWVWDTGELFF.

This clonotype was observed a handful of times. V and J are TRBV6-5 and TRBJ2-5; 9 bases are shared with TRBD1. The V and J ends lost 0 bases and 4 bases, in that order; junction bases with no gene match: 3. There are 15 residues in the CDR3. Germline V CDR1 and CDR2: MNHEY, SVGAGI. The CDR3 sequence: CASSYSRQGGETQYF. CDR3 nucleotide sequence: TGTGCCAGCAGTTACTCCCGACAGGGGGGAGAGACCCAGTACTTC.

The chain employs TRBV4-1 and TRBJ2-7; weak D call: TRBD1 (6 bases). The CDR3 is made up of 17 amino acids. The V and J ends lost 4 bases and 0 bases respectively, with 19 bases between them. CDR1 MGHRA and CDR2 YSYEKL come from the germline V gene. As DNA, the CDR3 is TGCGCCAGCAGCCTGACGGGGACATCGGGGAGCTCCTACGAGCAGTACTTC. As protein: CASSLTGTSGSSYEQYF.

V gene TRBV4-3 combines with J gene TRBJ2-2, with 7 bases fitting TRBD1. The length of the CDR3 is 15 residues. The junction had 8 bases not matched to a gene; V was cut back by 4 bases and J by 6 bases. Germline CDR1 is LGHNA and CDR2 is YSLEER. DNA for the CDR3: TGCGCCAGCAGCCCGCGGACGCAGGGGGCCGGGGAGCTGTTTTTT. Translated, it gives CASSPRTQGAGELFF.

This clonotype was found a few times. This rearrangement joins TRBV7-7 to TRBJ2-3; 7 bases are shared with TRBD1. The V gene's germline CDR1 is SSHAT and CDR2 FNYEAQ (reference sequence). Losses at the gene ends were 3 bases for V and 1 base for J; bases not matched to a gene: 4. CDR3 length: 15 amino acids. DNA of the CDR3: TGTGCCAGCAGCTTCGGGACAGCGGGCACAGATACGCAGTATTTT. Its translation is CASSFGTAGTDTQYF.

This chain links TRBV20-1 with TRBJ2-7; D gene unclear. CDR3 length: 11 residues. Germline V gives CDR1 DFQATT, CDR2 SNEGSKA (reference sequence). V was trimmed by 3 bases and J by 2 bases, leaving 5 bases between them. DNA for the CDR3: TGCAGTGCTAGCGGCGCCTACGAGCAGTACGTC. The encoded protein is CSASGAYEQYV.